These 14 T cell receptor beta chains share one sample of origin, sequenced in a study of regulatory T cells in long-lasting Graves disease. This sample's time point: persistent/refractory GD, antithyroid drugs over 5 years with positive TRAb. PBMC RNA served as the TCR library source. Building of the TCR beta libraries involved iRepertoire HTBI primers and Arm-PCR of CDR3 regions. TCRdb called the multiplex PCR reads again in MiXCR, with one record for every CDR3 protein. The sample carries 650,000 to 850,000 distinct CDR3 sequences, 25% to 35% recorded once. Here the sequenced sample was peripheral blood mononuclear cells (PBMCs), taken when the disease was refractory, from a patient treated with antithyroid drugs. The receptors here all came from a female donor with Graves disease.

Only a few counts were recorded for this clonotype. The rearrangement links TRBV6-2 or TRBV6-3 to TRBJ2-1; 8 bases agree with TRBD1. Per the germline V gene, CDR1 is MNHEY and CDR2 is SVGEGT. The V segment lost 5 bases and the J segment 5 bases; nucleotides outside the gene matches: 5. The length of the CDR3 is 14 residues. The CDR3 DNA reads TGTGCCAGCAGTACGGGACAGGTGAACAATGAGCAGTTCTTC. Translation: CASSTGQVNNEQFF.

This clonotype was counted a few times. The genes are TRBV6-1 and TRBJ1-2; 9 positions agree with TRBD1. After removal of 7 bases from V and 3 bases from J, the junction contained 15 bases not matched to a gene. The CDR3 spans 17 residues. Germline assignment: CDR1 MNHNS and CDR2 SASEGT. CDR3 nucleotide sequence: TGTGCCAGCACCCGGGAAGGTGGTACAGGGGGCGACTATGGCTACACCTTC. Amino acid sequence: CASTREGGTGGDYGYTF.

This clonotype appeared a few times. The chain joins TRBV28 to TRBJ2-5; 9 bases align to TRBD2. Germline trimming cut 2 bases from V and 5 bases from J; bases unmatched to any gene: 9. This CDR3 comprises 16 residues. The germline CDR1 and CDR2 sequences are MDHEN and SYDVKM. Written as DNA, the CDR3 is TGTGCCAGCAGTTTACTCCTTAGCGGGAGTATGGAGACCCAGTACTTC. It yields the protein CASSLLLSGSMETQYF.

The rearrangement joins TRBV20-1 to TRBJ2-7; TRBD1 agrees at 7 bases. Germline loops: CDR1 DFQATT, CDR2 SNEGSKA (reference sequence). Trimming took 3 bases from V and 7 from J; bases not matched to a gene: 15. The CDR3 loop spans 15 amino acids. The CDR3, as DNA: TGCAGTGCTAGCCGGGCTGCAGGGGGATCAGGGGAGCAGTACTTC. This translates into CSASRAAGGSGEQYF.

V and J are TRBV6-5 and TRBJ2-7; D is undetermined. V gave up 2 bases and J gave up 2 bases, with 7 bases separating them. The CDR3 is 13 amino acids. Germline-derived CDR1 and CDR2 are MNHEY and SVGAGI. The chain's CDR3 is CASSYDGPYEQYF. CDR3 nucleotide sequence: TGTGCCAGCAGTTACGACGGTCCCTACGAGCAGTACTTC.

This clonotype was picked up a small number of times. The chain uses TRBV7-9 and TRBJ1-4; 7 positions agree with TRBD1. The CDR3 extends over 14 amino acids. Germline V lookup: CDR1 SEHNR, CDR2 FQNEAQ (reference sequence). Losses at the gene ends were 4 bases for V and 2 bases for J; bases not matched to a gene: 1. The CDR3 region is CASSWGQTNEKLFF. In DNA form, the CDR3 reads TGTGCCAGCAGCTGGGGACAGACTAATGAAAAACTGTTTTTT. The variable domain in full, completed from reference TRBV7-9 and TRBJ1-4, reads DTGVSQNPRHKITKRGQNVTFRCDPISEHNRLYWYRQTLGQGPEFLTYFQNEAQLEKSRLLSDRFSAERPKGSFSTLEIQRTEQGDSAMYLCASSWGQTNEKLFFGSGTQLSVL.

This clonotype came up a few times. V usage is TRBV20-1 and J usage is TRBJ1-6; D is ambiguous. The CDR3 has 16 residues. The V and J ends lost 1 base and 5 bases respectively, with 15 bases between them. Germline V lookup: CDR1 DFQATT, CDR2 SNEGSKA (reference sequence). The CDR3 here is CSARGGGRINNSPLHF. In DNA form, the CDR3 reads TGCAGTGCTAGAGGGGGAGGACGGATTAATAATTCACCCCTCCACTTT.

As concerns this clonotype: At one end the junction does not follow the germline gene, possibly because of a read error. The chain links TRBV6-4 to TRBJ1-5; TRBD1 aligns across 8 bases. Germline values: CDR1 MRHNA, CDR2 SNTAGT. The CDR3 consists of 14 residues. The CDR3 coding sequence is TGTGCCAGCAGTTACTCGACAGGGGATCAGCCCCAGCATTTT. This gives the protein CASSYSTGDQPQHF.

The chain couples TRBV5-1 to TRBJ1-3, with 7 bases matching TRBD1. Germline V gene data show CDR1 as SGHRS and CDR2 as YFSETQ. CDR3 length equals 18 residues. Germline trimming cut 0 bases from V and 4 bases from J; bases unmatched to any gene: 13. CDR3 sequence (DNA): TGCGCCAGCAGCTTGGTAGGGGGCCAGAAGCTGGGAGGAAACACCATATATTTT. Translating gives CASSLVGGQKLGGNTIYF.

This clonotype has at least ten counts. V usage is TRBV7-8 and J usage is TRBJ1-2; D ambiguous. V lost 6 bases and J 6 bases, leaving 14 bases between the germline ends. This CDR3 has 13 residues. CDR1 SGHVS and CDR2 FQNEAQ come from the germline V gene. The CDR3 reads CASSWGLKDGYTF. For the CDR3, the DNA is TGTGCCAGCAGTTGGGGTCTAAAGGATGGCTACACCTTC.

This rearrangement joins TRBV2 to TRBJ2-7; 8 bases align to TRBD2. CDR3 length equals 15 residues. The ends lost 6 bases at V and 8 bases at J; junction bases unmatched: 15. The V gene's germline CDR1 is SNHLY and CDR2 FYNNEI. CDR3 sequence: CASRDLLGTREKQYF. The CDR3 DNA sequence: TGTGCCAGCAGGGACCTCCTGGGGACTAGAGAGAAGCAGTACTTC. Full variable domain (missing parts from reference TRBV2 and TRBJ2-7): EPEVTQTPSHQVTQMGQEVILRCVPISNHLYFYWYRQILGQKVEFLVSFYNNEISEKSEIFDDQFSVERPDGSNFTLKIRSTKLEDSAMYFCASRDLLGTREKQYFGPGTRLTVT.

As for this clonotype: Just one base apart from a much larger clone, this may be a read error. Lacking the conserved final phenylalanine or tryptophan, this CDR3 likely reflects a read error. The CDR3 DNA reads as TGTGCCAGCAGTGAAGGGACAGGGTTTGGTGAGCAGTACTCC. It translates to CASSEGTGFGEQYS. The chain couples TRBV6-1 to TRBJ2-7; 8 nucleotides match TRBD1. Germline V gene lookup returns CDR1 MNHNS and CDR2 SASEGT. This CDR3 spans 14 amino acids. V was clipped by 1 base and J by 7 bases; unmatched bases: 6.

In this sample, this clonotype turned up many times. The rearrangement uses TRBV11-2 and TRBJ2-5; possibly TRBD1 or TRBD2 for D (5 bases each). The V end lost 5 bases, the J end lost 4 bases, and 11 bases lay between the germline ends. The germline V gene has CDR1 SGHAT and CDR2 FQNNGV. There are 13 residues in the CDR3. CDR3 coding DNA: TGTGCCAGCAGCCAGGGAGCCAGAGAGACCCAGTACTTC. Translation: CASSQGARETQYF.

This chain joins TRBV12-3 or TRBV12-4 and TRBJ1-1; D not resolved. The V end was cut by 4 bases, the J end by 0 bases, with 6 bases between. This CDR3 has 13 residues. This chain's CDR3 is CASSYQLNTEAFF. The CDR3 DNA reads as TGTGCCAGCAGTTATCAGTTGAACACTGAAGCTTTCTTT.